The clone carrying this TCR beta chain has ten or more counts. The antigen is not known. This sample is part of a study of T-cell reconstitution after alpha-beta-depleted transplantation in children. Germline V CDR1 and CDR2: MDHEN, SYDVKM. V shed 3 bases and J shed 4 bases, with 13 bases lying between them. This CDR3 comprises 15 residues. Preparation of the TCRbeta library was carried out with unique molecular identifiers. Using its own MiXCR run on the PCR reads, TCRdb lists one record per CDR3 protein. Among roughly 500,000 distinct CDR3 sequences listed, roughly a tenth were seen once. General study findings and limits: Surviving recipient T cells and intrathymic progenitors accounted for some patients' high TCRbeta diversity at day 60. At one year after transplant, newly produced T cells mostly accounted for T-cell counts and diversity.

The chain uses TRBV28 and TRBJ2-1; no firm D call. The TCR sequence derives from a child aged 2 to 10 with inherited bone marrow failure, due to receive a stem cell transplant. Sequences were derived from PBMCs, sampled before TCRalphabeta/CD19-depleted stem cell transplant. Here the CDR3 reads CASSLIPPSYNEQFF. In nucleotides, the CDR3 is TGTGCCAGCAGTTTGATTCCCCCTTCGTACAATGAGCAGTTCTTC. The full variable domain, rest sourced from reference TRBV28 and TRBJ2-1, is DVKVTQSSRYLVKRTGEKVFLECVQDMDHENMFWYRQDPGLGLRLIYFSYDVKMKEKGDIPEGYSVSREKKERFSLILESASTNQTSMYLCASSLIPPSYNEQFFGPGTRLTVL.